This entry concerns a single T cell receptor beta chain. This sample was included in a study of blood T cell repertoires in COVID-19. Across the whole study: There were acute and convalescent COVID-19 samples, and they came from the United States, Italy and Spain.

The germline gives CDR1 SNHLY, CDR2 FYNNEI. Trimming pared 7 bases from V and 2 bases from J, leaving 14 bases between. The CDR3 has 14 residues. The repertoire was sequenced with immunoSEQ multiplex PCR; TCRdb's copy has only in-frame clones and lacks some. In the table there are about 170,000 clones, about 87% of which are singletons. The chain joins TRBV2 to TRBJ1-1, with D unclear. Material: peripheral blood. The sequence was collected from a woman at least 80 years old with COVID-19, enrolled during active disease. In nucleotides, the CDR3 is TGTGCCAGCACCAAGGACGGACTTAACACTGAAGCTTTCTTT. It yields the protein CASTKDGLNTEAFF.